The subject of this entry is one T cell receptor beta chain. The V end lost 5 bases, the J end lost 9 bases, and 29 bases lay between the germline ends. The germline V gene encodes CDR1 SGHTA and CDR2 FQGNSA. The CDR3 is 18 residues long. These data are taken from a study of cytomegalovirus exposure and HLA in healthy donors. The primer mix had 60 Vbeta and 13 Jbeta primers. Clones were sequenced by immunoSEQ multiplex PCR, and TCRdb holds only the in-frame ones, with some missing. Of over 150,000 clones in the sample, more than 70% were seen once. The gene calls are TRBV7-2 and TRBJ2-1; TRBD2 is a possible D gene (6 bases). The receptor was derived from a boy aged 2 to 9 in good health and CMV-seronegative. The sequencing sample was made of PBMCs. CDR3 sequence: CASSVSPGLGFGGFEQFF. CDR3 sequence (DNA): TGTGCCAGCAGCGTCTCACCGGGACTCGGGTTCGGGGGATTTGAGCAGTTCTTC.